The 5 T cell receptor beta chains below come from one sample, sequenced in a study of cytomegalovirus exposure and HLA in healthy donors. PCR amplification relied on 60 Vbeta primers (plus 13 Jbeta primers). Only in-frame clones appear in the TCRdb table, and some are missing; sequencing was by immunoSEQ multiplex PCR. The data hold about 100,000 clones, with about 75% observed a single time. The sequencing input was PBMCs. These receptors came from a male donor in good health and CMV-seropositive.

The chain recombines TRBV6-5 with TRBJ2-7; 7 bases fit TRBD1. The germline gives CDR1 MNHEY, CDR2 SVGAGI. The junction had 9 bases not matched to a gene; V was cut back by 7 bases and J by 0 bases. The length of the CDR3 is 15 residues. The CDR3 bases are TGTGCCAGCAACCAGCCGGGACAGAGCTCCTACGAGCAGTACTTC. Its protein is CASNQPGQSSYEQYF.

The chain is built from TRBV7-9 and TRBJ1-2; 7 bases are a match to TRBD1. Per the germline V gene, CDR1 is SEHNR and CDR2 is FQNEAQ (reference sequence). This CDR3 spans 16 amino acids. Germline trimming cut 5 bases from V and 3 bases from J; bases unmatched to any gene: 12. CDR3 nucleotide sequence: TGTGCCAGCAGCCCCGAAGGGGGCAGGGCCTACTATGGCTACACCTTC. Its translation is CASSPEGGRAYYGYTF.

The genes are TRBV9 and TRBJ1-2, with D possibly matching TRBD1 (6 bases). The germline CDR1 and CDR2 sequences are SGDLS and YYNGEE. The V end was cut by 4 bases, the J end by 3 bases, with 16 bases between. The CDR3 has 15 residues. CDR3 in amino acids: CASSPPGSGDYGYTF. DNA for the CDR3: TGTGCCAGCAGCCCCCCGGGATCAGGGGACTATGGCTACACCTTC.

V gene TRBV5-6 combines with J gene TRBJ1-2; no firm D call. The CDR3 covers 14 residues. The V end lost 1 base, the J end lost 4 bases, and 11 bases lay between the germline ends. Germline V gene sequence: CDR1 SGHDT, CDR2 YYEEEE. CDR3 sequence reads: CASSLWSGSYGYTF. The DNA for the CDR3 is TGTGCCAGCAGCTTGTGGTCCGGTAGCTATGGCTACACCTTC.

Only a few counts were recorded for this clone. The chain couples TRBV4-3 to TRBJ2-1; TRBD2 aligns across 14 bases. This CDR3 is built from 18 residues. Germline trimming cut 5 bases from V and 8 bases from J; bases unmatched to any gene: 14. CDR1 is LGHNA, CDR2 YSLEER, per germline. The CDR3 sequence is CASSSHLDGLAGGDEQFF. CDR3 in DNA: TGCGCCAGCAGCTCCCACCTCGACGGACTAGCGGGGGGCGATGAGCAGTTCTTC.